A single sample gave rise to the 13 T cell receptor beta chains below, sequenced in a study of pediatric ulcerative colitis. Assay used: immunoSEQ multiplex PCR; TCRdb lists only in-frame clones, some missing. There are over 45,000 clones in the sample; about 79% occur only once, and over 3% lies in the top ten. One to two pinch biopsies were taken from the rectum during colonoscopy. Input material: gut tissue. These receptors were obtained from a girl between 5 and 17 years old with moderate ulcerative colitis.

The chain has TRBV7-8 and TRBJ2-2, with TRBD1 matching over 8 bases. The J segment lost 7 bases and the V segment lost 0 bases, leaving 4 bases of the junction unmatched. Per the germline V gene, CDR1 is SGHVS and CDR2 is FQNEAQ. This CDR3 region has 15 residues. CDR3 protein: CASSLAGTGGGELFF. Here the CDR3 DNA reads TGTGCCAGCAGCTTAGCAGGAACAGGGGGCGGGGAGCTGTTTTTT.

V usage is TRBV28 and J usage is TRBJ1-1; TRBD1 matches at 9 bases. The CDR3 loop spans 12 amino acids. Germline CDR1 is MDHEN and CDR2 is SYDVKM. The V segment lost 8 bases and the J segment 5 bases; nucleotides outside the gene matches: 3. The CDR3 loop reads CASGGQGTEAFF. The CDR3 DNA reads TGTGCCAGCGGCGGACAGGGGACTGAAGCTTTCTTT.

The chain recombines TRBV7-9 with TRBJ1-6; 8 nucleotides agree with TRBD1. Germline-derived CDR1 and CDR2 are SEHNR and FQNEAQ (reference sequence). This CDR3 spans 14 amino acids. Trimming cost V 3 bases and J 9 bases; bases outside gene matches: 4. The CDR3 loop is CASSFGQGGSPLHF. DNA for the CDR3: TGTGCCAGCAGCTTCGGACAGGGCGGTTCACCCCTCCACTTT.

The CDR3 here is CASSDPGPYEQYF. The CDR3, as DNA: TGTGCCAGCAGTGATCCGGGTCCCTACGAGCAGTACTTC. This rearrangement joins TRBV6-1 to TRBJ2-7; no firm D call. CDR1 and CDR2 (germline): MNHNS, SASEGT. The V end lost 3 bases, the J end lost 2 bases, and 8 bases lay between the germline ends. The CDR3 spans 13 residues.

The chain has TRBV12-5 and TRBJ1-2, with D perhaps matching TRBD1 (6 bases). V was pared by 4 bases and J by 8 bases, with 14 bases between. Germline values: CDR1 LGHNT, CDR2 FRNRAP. The CDR3 is made up of 13 amino acids. The CDR3 coding sequence is TGTGCTAGTGGTTCCGGTACAGGGCAGGGCTACACCTTC. Its protein product is CASGSGTGQGYTF.

The rearrangement joins TRBV2 to TRBJ2-7; D gene ambiguous. The CDR3 spans 14 residues. Germline CDR1 is SNHLY and CDR2 is FYNNEI. Deletions cut 5 bases from V and 1 base from J, with 12 bases between. The CDR3 nucleotides read TGTGCCAGCAGTTACAGTTTTACATCCTACGAGCAGTACTTC. Its protein is CASSYSFTSYEQYF.

This clone was observed a single time. The rearrangement joins TRBV5-6 to TRBJ1-2, with unresolved D. Germline CDR1 and CDR2: SGHDT and YYEEEE. The CDR3 totals 13 residues. Trimming removed 4 bases at V and 4 bases at J, with 11 bases between. The CDR3 DNA reads TGTGCCAGCAGCCTTGGAAGGGCCTATGGCTACACCTTC. The encoded protein is CASSLGRAYGYTF.

The chain carries TRBV15 and TRBJ2-1, with a tentative D call TRBD1 (6 bases). In germline, CDR1 is LNHNV, CDR2 YYDKDF (reference sequence). The CDR3 runs 15 residues. V lost 0 bases and J lost 9, with 15 bases in between. DNA for the CDR3: TGTGCCACCAGCAGAGACAGGGGCGGAATCTCTGAGCAGTTCTTC. Encoded protein: CATSRDRGGISEQFF.

The chain carries TRBV2 and TRBJ2-3; 8 bases fit TRBD2. CDR1 SNHLY and CDR2 FYNNEI come from the germline V gene. The CDR3 is made up of 14 amino acids. V trimming: 8 bases; J trimming: 3 bases; junction bases outside the gene matches: 7. The CDR3 DNA sequence: TGTGCCAGCCCTCAAGCGGGGGAAACAGATACGCAGTATTTT. Protein sequence: CASPQAGETDTQYF.

V gene TRBV9 combines with J gene TRBJ2-2; a possible D gene is TRBD2 (5 bases). The CDR3 sequence is 14 residues long. V lost 0 bases to trimming and J lost 6 bases, with 9 bases between them. Germline CDR1 and CDR2: SGDLS and YYNGEE. For the CDR3, the DNA is TGTGCCAGCAGCGTAGGGGCAGCGGCCGGGGAGCTGTTTTTT. Protein product: CASSVGAAAGELFF.

The chain has TRBV10-3 and TRBJ2-3; D is possibly TRBD1 (5 bases). CDR1 and CDR2 from the germline V gene are ENHRY and SYGVKD. Trimming stripped 6 bases from V and 2 bases from J, with 9 bases between. The CDR3 contains 13 residues. CDR3 bases: TGTGCCATCAGCCCAGGGTACACAGATACGCAGTATTTT. Translated, it gives CAISPGYTDTQYF.

The CDR3 coding sequence is TGTGCCTGGAGTGTACTGGACATGTACGAGCAGTACTTC. This encodes CAWSVLDMYEQYF. The chain joins TRBV30 to TRBJ2-7; TRBD1 is a possible D gene (5 bases). CDR3 size: 13 residues. The germline V gene has CDR1 GTSNPN and CDR2 SVGIG (reference sequence). V was pared by 0 bases and J by 4 bases, with 10 bases between.

J is TRBJ2-2 and V is TRBV7-3; possible D gene TRBD1, 6 bases. Germline assignment: CDR1 SGHTA and CDR2 FQGTGA. Trimming removed 5 bases at V and 1 base at J, with 8 bases between. The CDR3 consists of 14 residues. CDR3 bases: TGTGCCAGCAGCACGGGACAGAACACCGGGGAGCTGTTTTTT. This sequence encodes CASSTGQNTGELFF. Looking up the rest from reference TRBV7-3 and TRBJ2-2 gives the full variable domain: GAGVSQTPSNKVTEKGKYVELRCDPISGHTALYWYRQSLGQGPEFLIYFQGTGAADDSGLPNDRFFAVRPEGSVSTLKIQRTERGDSAVYLCASSTGQNTGELFFGEGSRLTVL.